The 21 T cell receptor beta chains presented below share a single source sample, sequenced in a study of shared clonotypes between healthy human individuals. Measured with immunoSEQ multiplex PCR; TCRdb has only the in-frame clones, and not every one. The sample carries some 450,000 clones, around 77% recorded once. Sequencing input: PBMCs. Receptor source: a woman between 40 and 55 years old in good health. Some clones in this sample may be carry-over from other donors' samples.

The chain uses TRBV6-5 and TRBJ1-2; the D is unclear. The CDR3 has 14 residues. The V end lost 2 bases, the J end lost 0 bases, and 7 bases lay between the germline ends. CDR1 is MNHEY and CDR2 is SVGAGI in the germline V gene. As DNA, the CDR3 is TGTGCCAGCAGTTACGGAACAGCTAACTATGGCTACACCTTC. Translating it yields CASSYGTANYGYTF.

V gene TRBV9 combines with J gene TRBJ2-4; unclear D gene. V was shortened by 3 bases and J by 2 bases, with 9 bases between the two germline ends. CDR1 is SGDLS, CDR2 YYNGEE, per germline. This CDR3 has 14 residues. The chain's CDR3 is CASSGDISKNIQYF. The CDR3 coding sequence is TGTGCCAGCAGCGGTGACATATCCAAAAACATTCAGTACTTC.

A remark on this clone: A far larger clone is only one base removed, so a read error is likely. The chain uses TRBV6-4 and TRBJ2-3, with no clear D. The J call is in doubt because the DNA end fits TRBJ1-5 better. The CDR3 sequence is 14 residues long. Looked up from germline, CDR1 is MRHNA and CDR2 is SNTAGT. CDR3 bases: TGTGCCAGCAGTAGCGGGAAAGACTTGGATACGCAGCATTTT. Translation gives CASSSGKDLDTQHF.

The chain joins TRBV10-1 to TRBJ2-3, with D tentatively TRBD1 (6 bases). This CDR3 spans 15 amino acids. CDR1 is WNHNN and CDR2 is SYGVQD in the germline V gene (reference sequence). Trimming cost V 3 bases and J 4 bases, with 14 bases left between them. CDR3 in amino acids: CASSEVRTGPDTQYF. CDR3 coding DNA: TGCGCCAGCAGTGAAGTCCGAACAGGGCCAGATACGCAGTATTTT.

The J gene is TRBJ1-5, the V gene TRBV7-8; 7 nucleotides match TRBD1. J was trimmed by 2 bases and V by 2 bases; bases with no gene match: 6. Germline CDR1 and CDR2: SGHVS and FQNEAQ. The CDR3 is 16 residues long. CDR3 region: CASSLQTGSGNQPQHF. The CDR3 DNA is TGTGCCAGCAGCTTACAGACAGGGTCAGGCAATCAGCCCCAGCATTTT.

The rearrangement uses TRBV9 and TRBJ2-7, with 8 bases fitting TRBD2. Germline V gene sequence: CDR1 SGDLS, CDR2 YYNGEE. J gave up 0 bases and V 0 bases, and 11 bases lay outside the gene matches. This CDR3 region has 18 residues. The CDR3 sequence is CASSVAGGGLGPSYEQYF. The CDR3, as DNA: TGTGCCAGCAGCGTAGCAGGAGGGGGACTAGGGCCCTCCTACGAGCAGTACTTC.

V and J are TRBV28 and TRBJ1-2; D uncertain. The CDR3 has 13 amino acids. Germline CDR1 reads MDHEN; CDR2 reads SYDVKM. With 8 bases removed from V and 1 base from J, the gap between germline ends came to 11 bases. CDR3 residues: CASGRIFNYGYTF. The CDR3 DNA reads TGTGCCAGCGGCAGGATTTTTAACTATGGCTACACCTTC.

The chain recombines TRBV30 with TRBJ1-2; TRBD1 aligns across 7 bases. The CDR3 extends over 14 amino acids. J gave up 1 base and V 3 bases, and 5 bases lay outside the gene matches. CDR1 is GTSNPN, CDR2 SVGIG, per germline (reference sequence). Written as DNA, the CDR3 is TGTGCCTGGAGCGGACAGGCGGTTAACTATGGCTACACCTTC. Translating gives CAWSGQAVNYGYTF. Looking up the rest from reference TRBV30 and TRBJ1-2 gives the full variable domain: SQTIHQWPATLVQPVGSPLSLECTVEGTSNPNLYWYRQAAGRGLQLLFYSVGIGQISSEVPQNLSASRPQDRQFILSSKKLLLSDSGFYLCAWSGQAVNYGYTFGSGTRLTVV.

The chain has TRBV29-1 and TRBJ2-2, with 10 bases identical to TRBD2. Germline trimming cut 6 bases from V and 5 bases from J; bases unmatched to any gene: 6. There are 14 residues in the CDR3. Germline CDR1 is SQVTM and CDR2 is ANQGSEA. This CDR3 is CSVISGRRTGELFF. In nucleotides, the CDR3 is TGCAGCGTCATTAGCGGGAGGCGAACCGGGGAGCTGTTTTTT.

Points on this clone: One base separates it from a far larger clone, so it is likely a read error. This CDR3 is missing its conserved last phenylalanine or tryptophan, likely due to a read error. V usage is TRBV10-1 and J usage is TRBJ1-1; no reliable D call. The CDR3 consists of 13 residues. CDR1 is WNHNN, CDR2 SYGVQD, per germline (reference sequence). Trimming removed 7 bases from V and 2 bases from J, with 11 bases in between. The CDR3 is CASMGGANTEAFS. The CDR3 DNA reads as TGCGCCAGCATGGGAGGTGCAAACACTGAAGCTTTCTCT.

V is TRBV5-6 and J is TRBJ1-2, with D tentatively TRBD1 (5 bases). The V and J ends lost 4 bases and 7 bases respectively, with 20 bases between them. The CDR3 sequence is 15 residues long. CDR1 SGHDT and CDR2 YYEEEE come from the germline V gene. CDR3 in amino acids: CASSPMPGGTFGYTF. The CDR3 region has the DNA TGTGCCAGCAGCCCCATGCCGGGGGGGACTTTTGGCTACACCTTC.

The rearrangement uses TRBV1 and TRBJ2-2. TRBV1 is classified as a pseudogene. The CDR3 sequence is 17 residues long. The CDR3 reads CTSSQAPGTANTGELFF. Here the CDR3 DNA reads TGCACCAGCAGCCAAGCCCCCGGGACCGCGAACACCGGGGAGCTGTTTTTT.

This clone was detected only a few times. The chain's CDR3 is CASSAMGSDTGELFF. CDR3 DNA sequence: TGTGCCAGCAGTGCTATGGGGTCCGACACCGGGGAGCTGTTTTTT. The rearrangement links TRBV2 to TRBJ2-2; D unclear. Trimming took 4 bases from V and 3 from J, leaving 12 bases between them. CDR1 is SNHLY, CDR2 FYNNEI, per germline. The CDR3 is made up of 15 amino acids. Combining the CDR3 with reference TRBV2 and TRBJ2-2 gives the whole variable domain EPEVTQTPSHQVTQMGQEVILRCVPISNHLYFYWYRQILGQKVEFLVSFYNNEISEKSEIFDDQFSVERPDGSNFTLKIRSTKLEDSAMYFCASSAMGSDTGELFFGEGSRLTVL.

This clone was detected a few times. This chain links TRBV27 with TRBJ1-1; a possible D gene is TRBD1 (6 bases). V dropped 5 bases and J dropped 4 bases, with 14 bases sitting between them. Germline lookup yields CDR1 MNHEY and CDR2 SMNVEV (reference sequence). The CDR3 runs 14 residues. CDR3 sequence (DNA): TGTGCCAGCAGTCCGACCCACAGGGTCACTGAAGCTTTCTTT. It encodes CASSPTHRVTEAFF.

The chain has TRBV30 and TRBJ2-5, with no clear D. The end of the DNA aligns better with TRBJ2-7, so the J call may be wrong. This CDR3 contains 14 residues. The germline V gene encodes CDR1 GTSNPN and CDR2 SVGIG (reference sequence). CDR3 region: CAWRSIFTPYEQYF. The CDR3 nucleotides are TGTGCCTGGAGGTCAATCTTTACCCCCTACGAGCAGTACTTC.

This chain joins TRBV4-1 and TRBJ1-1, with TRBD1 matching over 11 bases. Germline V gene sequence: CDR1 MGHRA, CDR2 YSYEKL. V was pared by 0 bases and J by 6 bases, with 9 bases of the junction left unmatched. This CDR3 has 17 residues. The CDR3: CASSQDPRTGGKAEAFF. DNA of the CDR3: TGCGCCAGCAGCCAAGATCCCCGGACAGGGGGCAAGGCTGAAGCTTTCTTT.

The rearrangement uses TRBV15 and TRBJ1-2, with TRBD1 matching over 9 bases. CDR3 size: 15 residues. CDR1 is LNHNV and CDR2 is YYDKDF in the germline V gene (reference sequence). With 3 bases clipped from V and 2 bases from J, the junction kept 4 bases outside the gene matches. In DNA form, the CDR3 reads TGTGCCACCAGCAGGGGGACAGGGATAAACTATGGCTACACCTTC. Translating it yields CATSRGTGINYGYTF. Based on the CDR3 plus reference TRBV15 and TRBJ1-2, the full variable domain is DAMVIQNPRYQVTQFGKPVTLSCSQTLNHNVMYWYQQKSSQAPKLLFHYYDKDFNNEADTPDNFQSRRPNTSFCFLDIRSPGLGDTAMYLCATSRGTGINYGYTFGSGTRLTVV.

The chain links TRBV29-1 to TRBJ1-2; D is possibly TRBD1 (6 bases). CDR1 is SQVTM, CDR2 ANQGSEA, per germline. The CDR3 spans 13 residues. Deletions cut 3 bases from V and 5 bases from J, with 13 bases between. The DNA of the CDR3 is TGCAGCGTTGAGGGGGCAGGGGATTATGGCTACACCTTC. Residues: CSVEGAGDYGYTF.

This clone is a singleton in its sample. The CDR3 is CASSYGQGSTYEQYF. The CDR3 region has the DNA TGTGCCAGCAGTTACGGACAGGGGTCGACCTACGAGCAGTACTTC. V is TRBV2 and J is TRBJ2-7; 9 nucleotides agree with TRBD1. Germline assignment: CDR1 SNHLY and CDR2 FYNNEI. The CDR3 contains 15 residues. Trimming took 5 bases from V and 2 from J; bases not matched to a gene: 7.

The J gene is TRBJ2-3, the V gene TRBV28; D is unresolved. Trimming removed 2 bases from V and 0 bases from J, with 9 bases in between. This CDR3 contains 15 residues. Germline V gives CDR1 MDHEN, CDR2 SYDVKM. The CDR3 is CASSLGGLSTDTQYF. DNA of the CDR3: TGTGCCAGCAGTTTAGGTGGGCTGAGCACAGATACGCAGTATTTT.

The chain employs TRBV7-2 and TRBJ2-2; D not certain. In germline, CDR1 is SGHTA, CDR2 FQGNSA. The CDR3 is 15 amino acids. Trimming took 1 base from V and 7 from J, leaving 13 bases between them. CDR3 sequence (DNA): TGTGCCAGCAGCTTAGGAGGAGACCCGAGCGGGGAGCTGTTTTTT. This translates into CASSLGGDPSGELFF. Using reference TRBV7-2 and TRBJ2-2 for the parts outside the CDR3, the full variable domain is GAGVSQSPSNKVTEKGKDVELRCDPISGHTALYWYRQSLGQGLEFLIYFQGNSAPDKSGLPSDRFSAERTGGSVSTLTIQRTQQEDSAVYLCASSLGGDPSGELFFGEGSRLTVL.